Listed below are T cell receptor beta chains from one sample, sequenced in a study of early T cells in non-severe SARS-CoV-2 infection. One entry per CDR3 protein, called by TCRdb with MiXCR from the 5' RACE reads. The data show under 100,000 distinct CDR3 sequences, approximately 11% seen once. Sample: whole blood. Every receptor here comes from an adult who was a healthcare worker with PCR-confirmed SARS-CoV-2 infection or an uninfected control (not recorded which). Each CDR3 is given with its conserved first and last residue. A D gene is named only where the DNA matches it firmly. A clone size is listed for some rows: how often the clone was seen (once, few, many), or a class if it is expanded.

>.|TRBV6-2/TRBV6-3|.|TRBJ2-7
CASSPPRYEQYF
TGTGCCAGCAGTCCTCCGCGATACGAGCAGTACTTC
>few|TRBV30|.|TRBJ2-2
CAWSVTEYSGELFF
TGTGCCTGGAGTGTAACAGAATATTCCGGGGAGCTGTTTTTT
>many|TRBV18|.|TRBJ1-1
CASSPGVKDTEAFF
TGTGCCAGCTCACCAGGGGTGAAGGACACTGAAGCTTTCTTT
>few|TRBV6-1|.|TRBJ1-2
CASRTRDIRRADYGYTF
TGTGCCAGCAGGACCAGGGACATCAGGCGGGCTGACTATGGCTACACCTTC
>.|TRBV28|.|TRBJ1-5
CASSLNRGSQAQHF
TGTGCCAGCAGTTTAAATCGGGGATCACAGGCCCAGCATTTT
>many|TRBV6-6|.|TRBJ1-1
CASSYDATEAFF
TGTGCCAGCAGTTACGATGCCACTGAAGCTTTCTTT
>few|TRBV7-3|TRBD2|TRBJ2-2
CASSLTPSGRATGELFF
TGTGCCAGCAGCTTAACCCCTAGCGGGAGGGCCACCGGGGAGCTGTTTTTT
>.|TRBV28|.|TRBJ1-6
CASMVVNSPLHF
TGTGCCAGCATGGTGGTTAATTCACCCCTCCACTTT
>.|TRBV9|TRBD1|TRBJ2-7
CASSAHPGQIYEQYF
TGTGCCAGCAGCGCACACCCGGGACAGATTTACGAGCAGTACTTC
>.|TRBV4-1|.|TRBJ1-6
CASSQARTGQGPGTYNSPLHF
TGCGCCAGCAGCCAAGCTAGAACGGGACAAGGACCTGGGACCTATAATTCACCCCTCCACTTT
>few|TRBV11-2|TRBD1|TRBJ1-2
CASSSTGRYGYTF
TGTGCCAGCAGCTCGACAGGGCGCTATGGCTACACCTTC
>many|TRBV29-1|.|TRBJ2-1
CSVDTRTGWGEQFF
TGCAGCGTTGACACGCGGACCGGCTGGGGAGAGCAGTTCTTC
>.|TRBV2|.|TRBJ2-2
CASMVGGATGELFF
TGTGCCAGCATGGTAGGAGGGGCTACCGGGGAGCTGTTTTTT
>few|TRBV12-3/TRBV12-4|TRBD1|TRBJ1-2
CASSLGTVSSNYGYTF
TGTGCCAGCAGCCTGGGGACAGTTTCTTCTAACTATGGCTACACCTTC
>.|TRBV2|TRBD1|TRBJ1-4
CASQGGKLFF
TGTGCCTCCCAGGGGGGAAAACTGTTTTTT
>few|TRBV7-6|TRBD1|TRBJ1-1
CASSASGGGAFF
TGTGCCAGCAGTGCCTCAGGGGGGGGAGCTTTCTTT
>.|TRBV6-5|TRBD1|TRBJ2-4
CASSILQGAKNIQYF
TGTGCCAGCAGTATCTTACAGGGGGCCAAAAACATTCAGTACTTC
>few|TRBV10-3|TRBD2|TRBJ2-1
CAISESGLAGGWNEQFF
TGTGCCATCAGTGAGTCCGGCCTAGCGGGAGGCTGGAATGAGCAGTTCTTC
>many|TRBV20-1|.|TRBJ1-2
CSVSGGNYGYTF
TGCAGCGTGAGCGGGGGTAACTATGGCTACACCTTC
>many|TRBV12-3/TRBV12-4|.|TRBJ1-1
CASSPGQLRNTEAFF
TGTGCCAGCAGTCCGGGGCAGCTAAGGAACACTGAAGCTTTCTTT
>many|TRBV28|TRBD1|TRBJ1-1
CASSLPNILPAGTGPEAFF
TGTGCCAGCAGTTTACCCAACATTCTACCTGCCGGGACAGGGCCTGAAGCTTTCTTT
>.|TRBV20-1|.|TRBJ1-5
CSASENQPQHF
TGCAGTGCTAGTGAAAATCAGCCCCAGCATTTT
>many|TRBV6-1|TRBD2|TRBJ2-1
CASSRLAESYNEQFF
TGTGCCAGCAGTCGACTAGCGGAATCCTACAATGAGCAGTTCTTC
>.|TRBV7-2|.|TRBJ2-1
CASSKGYAYNEQFF
TGTGCCAGCAGCAAAGGGTATGCCTACAATGAGCAGTTCTTC
>.|TRBV20-1|TRBD1|TRBJ1-2
CSAGRDRESDYGYTF
TGCAGTGCTGGCCGGGACAGGGAGTCCGACTATGGCTACACCTTC
>few|TRBV10-3|TRBD2|TRBJ2-3
CAISITAGGPGDTQYF
TGTGCCATCAGTATAACGGCGGGAGGGCCGGGAGATACGCAGTATTTT